Listed here are 8 T cell receptor beta chains from one sample, sequenced in a study of lymphopenia after photon versus proton radiotherapy. TCRdb keeps only in-frame clones here, not all; method: immunoSEQ multiplex PCR. The sample shows 7,000 to 9,500 clones, approximately 86% of them seen only once. The starting material was peripheral blood, obtained from a patient treated with photon-based radiotherapy. The receptors here all came from a woman between 65 and 79 years old with pancreatic cancer.

This CDR3 is CASSLERGPLYGYTF. In nucleotides, the CDR3 is TGTGCCAGCTCACTCGAGAGGGGCCCCCTCTATGGCTACACCTTC. V is TRBV18 and J is TRBJ1-2, with D possibly TRBD1 on 5 matching bases. Germline V gene data show CDR1 as KGHSH and CDR2 as LQKENI. V lost 4 bases, J lost 4 bases, and 16 bases lay in between. This CDR3 contains 15 residues.

This chain uses TRBV9 with TRBJ1-2, with D maybe TRBD1 (5 bases). Between the trimmed V and J ends, which lost 4 bases and 2 bases, there was a span of 12 bases. The CDR3 totals 14 residues. CDR1 is SGDLS, CDR2 YYNGEE, per germline. CDR3 protein: CASSNRDYNYGYTF. The DNA for the CDR3 is TGTGCCAGCAGCAATCGGGACTACAACTATGGCTACACCTTC.

The chain couples TRBV7-8 to TRBJ1-5; 7 positions match TRBD1. J gave up 7 bases and V 0 bases, and 9 bases lay outside the gene matches. This CDR3 is built from 16 residues. Looked up from germline, CDR1 is SGHVS and CDR2 is FQNEAQ. CDR3 DNA: TGTGCCAGCAGCTTAGCCCTCGGGCAGGGGGGACAGCCCCAGCATTTT. The encoded protein is CASSLALGQGGQPQHF. Based on the CDR3 plus reference TRBV7-8 and TRBJ1-5, the full variable domain is GAGVSQSPRYKVAKRGQDVALRCDPISGHVSLFWYQQALGQGPEFLTYFQNEAQLDKSGLPSDRFFAERPEGSVSTLKIQRTQQEDSAVYLCASSLALGQGGQPQHFGDGTRLSIL.

This clone is a singleton in its sample. The chain carries TRBV5-1 and TRBJ2-1, with D tentatively TRBD2 (6 bases). V was pared by 4 bases and J by 0 bases, with 8 bases between. Per germline, CDR1 SGHRS and CDR2 YFSETQ. CDR3 size: 14 residues. The CDR3 spells CASSRELSYNEQFF. CDR3 bases: TGCGCCAGCAGCCGGGAGCTCTCCTACAATGAGCAGTTCTTC.

CDR3 DNA: TGTGCCAGCAGCTTAGTGACTAGCGGGAGGGGAGCCGGGGAGCTGTTTTTT. Its protein is CASSLVTSGRGAGELFF. The chain joins TRBV7-2 to TRBJ2-2, with 14 bases lining up with TRBD2. The J segment lost 6 bases and the V segment lost 1 base, leaving 4 bases of the junction unmatched. The CDR3 spans 17 residues. The germline gives CDR1 SGHTA, CDR2 FQGNSA.

The chain uses TRBV13 and TRBJ1-4; TRBD1 might be the D (6 bases). Looked up from germline, CDR1 is PRHDT and CDR2 is FYEKMQ (reference sequence). The CDR3 loop spans 15 amino acids. The V and J ends lost 3 bases and 6 bases respectively, with 14 bases between them. The CDR3 spells CASSLGGGQYEKLFF. CDR3 in DNA: TGTGCCAGCAGCTTGGGCGGCGGACAGTATGAAAAACTGTTTTTT.

The V gene is TRBV5-6, the J gene TRBJ2-5, with D perhaps TRBD1 or TRBD2 (7 bases each). This CDR3 is built from 12 residues. V was shortened by 0 bases and J by 13 bases, with 13 bases between the two germline ends. CDR1 SGHDT and CDR2 YYEEEE come from the germline V gene. Written as DNA, the CDR3 is TGTGCCAGCAGCTTGGGACGGGGGGACAGGTACTTC. Translating gives CASSLGRGDRYF.

The gene calls are TRBV7-2 and TRBJ2-3; D possibly matches TRBD1 or TRBD2 (5 bases each). The germline gives CDR1 SGHTA, CDR2 FQGNSA. CDR3 size: 15 residues. V was shortened by 5 bases and J by 1 base, with 13 bases between the two germline ends. This chain's CDR3 is CASSRDLRRTDTQYF. DNA of the CDR3: TGTGCCAGCAGCCGGGACCTCCGCCGCACAGATACGCAGTATTTT.